This record concerns one TCR beta chain sequence. The data belong to a study of blood T cell repertoires in COVID-19. Study-wide background: The origin of the acute and convalescent COVID-19 samples was the United States, Italy and Spain. T cells, B-cell-depleted T cells, or PBMCs supplied cDNA or gDNA.

CDR1 SGHNT and CDR2 YYREEE come from the germline V gene (reference sequence). V trimming: 4 bases; J trimming: 4 bases; junction bases outside the gene matches: 5. This CDR3 contains 14 residues. Authors' data handling: The authors estimated nucleated cell counts from reference gene primer amplification. The table came from immunoSEQ multiplex PCR; TCRdb's copy has only in-frame clones and leaves some out. V, J and clone size reflect that table, while D and trimming were determined from the DNA. The profile shows around 190,000 clones, more than 80% of them singletons. The clonotype originates from a human donor in a cohort sampled during active COVID-19. The specimen sequenced was peripheral blood. The V gene is TRBV5-4, the J gene TRBJ2-5; TRBD2 matches 9 bases. The CDR3 loop reads CASSAGTSRETQYF. The CDR3 nucleotides read TGTGCCAGCAGCGCGGGGACTAGCAGAGAGACCCAGTACTTC.